Listed below are T cell receptor beta chains from one sample, sequenced in a study of blood T cell repertoires in COVID-19. Sequencing used immunoSEQ multiplex PCR; TCRdb keeps in-frame clones, though not all of them. The table has 80,000 to 100,000 clones, approximately 87% seen once. The specimen was peripheral blood. Receptors originate from a human donor in a cohort sampled during active COVID-19. CDR3s include the opening cysteine and the closing phenylalanine or tryptophan. Each record gives: V gene, J gene, CDR3 protein.

TRBV5-4,TRBJ1-4,CASTFRQTGGNEKLFF
TRBV9,TRBJ2-1,CASSGERYNEQFF
TRBV5-4,TRBJ1-6,CASSSGQGFSPLHF
TRBV7-2,TRBJ1-6,CASSLSGINSPLHF
TRBV6-5,TRBJ2-7,CASSGGQGEVQYF
TRBV11-2,TRBJ1-6,CASSYMAGGSSPLHF
TRBV7-2,TRBJ2-2,CASSFKVGEAGELFF
TRBV9,TRBJ1-1,CASSRRGGSGTEAFF
TRBV15,TRBJ2-6,CATSRSAGGYLSGANVLTF
TRBV4-2,TRBJ2-6,CASSQSGDYITGANVLTF
TRBV6-6,TRBJ1-5,CASSYPGGNDQPQHF
TRBV6-5,TRBJ1-1,CASSFTTGTGVTEAFF
TRBV4-1,TRBJ1-3,CASSQEGFQGGINTIYF
TRBV6-2/TRBV6-3,TRBJ1-5,CASSFMTGGNGNQPQHF
TRBV20-1,TRBJ1-2,CSASRTGVRDGYTF
TRBV6-4,TRBJ1-1,CASSQGMNTEAFF
TRBV4-2,TRBJ2-3,CASSQQAGGGTDTQYF
TRBV7-3,TRBJ2-5,CASSLTGRRSGETQYF
TRBV7-6,TRBJ2-7,CASSKGRGPLYEQYF
TRBV14,TRBJ2-2,CASSQLRGLAGHPGELFF
TRBV2,TRBJ1-2,CASSDRLDSGGYTF
TRBV7-3,TRBJ2-3,CASSRATSLTSTDTQYF
TRBV27,TRBJ1-2,CASCEQGALYGYTF
TRBV28,TRBJ2-2,CASSLSGTGELFF
TRBV3-1/TRBV3-2,TRBJ1-1,CASSRPTFGVLNTEAFF
TRBV4-1,TRBJ1-5,CASSQEGTINQPQHF
TRBV3-1/TRBV3-2,TRBJ2-7,CASSPLAGVAYEQYF
TRBV19,TRBJ2-7,CASSLTGTREDEQYF
TRBV19,TRBJ1-3,CASRGQGMNTIYF
TRBV7-9,TRBJ2-2,CASSFLLGGVTGELFF
TRBV2,TRBJ2-1,CATTSTRGTYNEQFF
TRBV4-1,TRBJ1-4,CASSQAGTATNEKLFF
TRBV28,TRBJ2-3,CASSLSPGLTDTQYF
TRBV6-6,TRBJ2-5,CASEGTGRETQYF
TRBV5-1,TRBJ1-1,CASSLDHSTEAFF
TRBV6-1,TRBJ2-2,CASSETQRAGSRTGELFF
TRBV13,TRBJ1-2,CASSAGNTNYGYTF
TRBV20-1,TRBJ2-1,CSASPGLAGGTNEQFF
TRBV4-1,TRBJ1-5,CASSQDHGNQPQHF
TRBV7-2,TRBJ2-7,CASSTPPIVYEQYF
TRBV4-1,TRBJ2-3,CASSQATSTDTQYF
TRBV19,TRBJ1-5,CASSIVQGYSNQPQHF
TRBV27,TRBJ1-5,CASSLRGQAGNQPQHF
TRBV4-1,TRBJ2-7,CASRRTGRGNGEQYF
TRBV6-6,TRBJ1-1,CASATGLAAEAFF
TRBV11-3,TRBJ1-1,CASSSLGQNTEAFF
TRBV5-1,TRBJ2-4,CASSYLAKNIQYF
TRBV19,TRBJ1-1,CASSIGWQGEAFF
TRBV5-6,TRBJ2-3,CASSFWVGAGDPDTQYF
TRBV11-2,TRBJ1-1,CASSHYRRDRSISAFF
TRBV29-1,TRBJ2-1,CSVEGWTSGRYNEQFF
TRBV11-2,TRBJ2-1,CASSPYGSYNEQFF
TRBV11-2,TRBJ1-1,CASSSTQGAEAFF
TRBV6-6,TRBJ1-1,CASVWAGSDTEAFF
TRBV5-1,TRBJ1-1,CASSLQGNTEAFF